This T cell receptor beta chain was found in a study of blood T cell repertoires in COVID-19. Generated by immunoSEQ multiplex PCR, the TCRdb table keeps only in-frame clones and is missing some. This table holds roughly 150,000 clones, approximately 80% found once. Recruits, aged roughly 18 to 89 years, lived in under 25 US areas. This receptor was identified in a middle-aged woman who had recovered from COVID-19. Material for sequencing was PBMCs or T cells enriched from blood (not recorded which).

The CDR3 bases are TGTGCCAGCAGCCACTCGACAGAGATCTATGGCTACACCTTC. Encoded protein: CASSHSTEIYGYTF. The chain joins TRBV5-4 to TRBJ1-2, with TRBD1 as a possible D gene (5 bases). Trimming took 4 bases from V and 4 from J, leaving 14 bases between them. This CDR3 has 14 residues. The germline gives CDR1 SGHNT, CDR2 YYREEE (reference sequence).